The 2 T cell receptor beta chains below all came from one sample that was sequenced in a study of radiotherapy plus CTLA-4 blockade in lung cancer. TCRdb's copy holds only in-frame clones and misses some; the assay was immunoSEQ multiplex PCR. The table shows some 64,000 clones, with approximately 76% occurring only once. This material consisted of peripheral blood, taken from a patient treated with radiotherapy plus ipilimumab. Receptors originate from a human donor with non-small cell lung cancer whose response to radiotherapy plus ipilimumab could not be evaluated. Some clones in this sample may be carry-over from other donors' samples.

The chain links TRBV4-1 to TRBJ2-7, with D hard to call. Germline CDR1 and CDR2: MGHRA and YSYEKL. V was shortened by 3 bases and J by 2 bases, with 8 bases between the two germline ends. This CDR3 has 13 amino acids. This CDR3 reads CASSHAAPYEQYF. The CDR3 nucleotides are TGCGCCAGCAGCCACGCGGCCCCCTACGAGCAGTACTTC.

The chain links TRBV6-5 to TRBJ2-3; 7 positions agree with TRBD2. This CDR3 has 16 residues. Germline lookup yields CDR1 MNHEY and CDR2 SVGAGI. The J segment lost 4 bases and the V segment lost 4 bases, leaving 11 bases of the junction unmatched. CDR3 amino acids: CASSSTSGAFADTQYF. The CDR3 nucleotides are TGTGCCAGCAGTTCCACGAGCGGGGCCTTCGCAGATACGCAGTATTTT.